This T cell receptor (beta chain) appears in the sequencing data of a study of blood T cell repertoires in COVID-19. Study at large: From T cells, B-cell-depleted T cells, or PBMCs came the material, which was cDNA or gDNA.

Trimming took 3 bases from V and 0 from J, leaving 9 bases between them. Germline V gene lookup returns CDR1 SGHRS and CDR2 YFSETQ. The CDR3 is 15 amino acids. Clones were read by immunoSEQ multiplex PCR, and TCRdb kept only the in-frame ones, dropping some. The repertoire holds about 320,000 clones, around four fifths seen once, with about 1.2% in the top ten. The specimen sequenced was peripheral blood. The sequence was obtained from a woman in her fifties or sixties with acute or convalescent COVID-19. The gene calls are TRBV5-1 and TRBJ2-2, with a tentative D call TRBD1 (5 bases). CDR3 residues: CASSWQGTNTGELFF. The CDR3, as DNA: TGCGCCAGCAGCTGGCAGGGTACGAACACCGGGGAGCTGTTTTTT. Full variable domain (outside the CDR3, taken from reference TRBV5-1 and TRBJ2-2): KAGVTQTPRYLIKTRGQQVTLSCSPISGHRSVSWYQQTPGQGLQFLFEYFSETQRNKGNFPGRFSGRQFSNSRSEMNVSTLELGDSALYLCASSWQGTNTGELFFGEGSRLTVL.